Listed here are 21 T cell receptor beta chains from one sample, sequenced in a study of blood T cell repertoires in COVID-19. Clones were read by immunoSEQ multiplex PCR, and TCRdb kept only the in-frame ones, dropping some. The sample lists 300,000 to 350,000 clones; more than 75% were seen once. The sample taken for sequencing was PBMCs or T cells enriched from blood (not recorded which). The receptors come from a woman aged 30 to 39 who had recovered from COVID-19.

In its sample, this clone was seen a few times. Written as DNA, the CDR3 is TGTGCCAGCAGTACCACTAGCGGGGGGGTCAATAATGAGCAGTTCTTC. This encodes CASSTTSGGVNNEQFF. The rearrangement joins TRBV6-6 to TRBJ2-1, with 13 bases lining up with TRBD2. The CDR3 runs 16 residues. Per the germline V gene, CDR1 is MNHNY and CDR2 is SVGAGI (reference sequence). Trimming took 5 bases from V and 7 from J; bases not matched to a gene: 8.

The DNA for the CDR3 is TGTGCCAGCAGCCAAGATCCAGGTGGAAACACCATATATTTT. Translating it yields CASSQDPGGNTIYF. This rearrangement joins TRBV3-1 (or the pseudogene TRBV3-2) to TRBJ1-3, with D hard to call. Germline V gene data show CDR1 as LGHDT and CDR2 as YNNKEL (reference sequence). This CDR3 is built from 14 residues. The V end lost 0 bases, the J end lost 3 bases, and 6 bases lay between the germline ends.

The rearrangement links TRBV4-1 to TRBJ2-1; 8 nucleotides align to TRBD2. The CDR3 length is 16 residues. CDR1 is MGHRA and CDR2 is YSYEKL in the germline V gene. V was pared by 3 bases and J by 1 base, with 5 bases of the junction left unmatched. DNA for the CDR3: TGCGCCAGCAGCCAGGATAGCGGGGAGTCCTACAATGAGCAGTTCTTC. Its protein is CASSQDSGESYNEQFF.

The chain is built from TRBV6-5 and TRBJ1-4; weak D call: TRBD1 (5 bases). This CDR3 contains 12 residues. Trimming cost V 8 bases and J 7 bases, with 11 bases left between them. Germline values: CDR1 MNHEY, CDR2 SVGAGI. Here the CDR3 reads CASLGRGEKLFF. The CDR3 DNA reads TGTGCCAGCCTGGGGAGGGGTGAAAAACTGTTTTTT.

In this sample, this clone turned up a few times. V and J are TRBV11-2 and TRBJ1-1, with D maybe TRBD1 (5 bases). The CDR3 has 15 residues. Germline assignment: CDR1 SGHAT and CDR2 FQNNGV. V was shortened by 5 bases and J by 0 bases, with 13 bases between the two germline ends. The CDR3 DNA sequence: TGTGCCAGCAGCCGTGACAGTTACATGAACACTGAAGCTTTCTTT. It codes for CASSRDSYMNTEAFF.

The genes are TRBV4-1 and TRBJ2-3; TRBD2 aligns across 11 bases. Germline-derived CDR1 and CDR2 are MGHRA and YSYEKL. The CDR3 sequence is 14 residues long. V was clipped by 5 bases and J by 6 bases; unmatched bases: 4. The CDR3 loop reads CASSTTSGEDTQYF. The CDR3 bases are TGCGCCAGCAGCACGACTAGCGGGGAGGATACGCAGTATTTT.

Here the CDR3 DNA reads TGTGCCAGCAGCTTAGATCATCGGGGTTCCTACAATGAGCAGTTCTTC. Translation: CASSLDHRGSYNEQFF. The chain uses TRBV11-2 and TRBJ2-1; tentative D call: TRBD2 (5 bases). The V gene's germline CDR1 is SGHAT and CDR2 FQNNGV. The CDR3 spans 16 residues. The germline V and J ends were trimmed by 0 bases and 1 base, with 10 bases remaining between them.

V and J are TRBV28 and TRBJ1-2; 8 bases are a match to TRBD1. The V segment lost 2 bases and the J segment 4 bases; nucleotides outside the gene matches: 3. From germline, CDR1 is MDHEN and CDR2 SYDVKM. The CDR3 runs 14 residues. CDR3 DNA: TGTGCCAGCAGTTTAGGGGGACAGGCCTATGGCTACACCTTC. It is translated as CASSLGGQAYGYTF.

The chain uses TRBV7-2 and TRBJ1-6, with TRBD1 matching over 9 bases. The germline V gene has CDR1 SGHTA and CDR2 FQGNSA. This CDR3 contains 15 residues. J was trimmed by 7 bases and V by 4 bases; bases with no gene match: 5. CDR3 nucleotides: TGTGCCAGCAGCTATTTAGGGACAGGGAATTCACCCCTCCACTTT. This codes for CASSYLGTGNSPLHF. Supplemented by reference TRBV7-2 and TRBJ1-6, the full variable domain reads GAGVSQSPSNKVTEKGKDVELRCDPISGHTALYWYRQSLGQGLEFLIYFQGNSAPDKSGLPSDRFSAERTGGSVSTLTIQRTQQEDSAVYLCASSYLGTGNSPLHFGNGTRLTVT.

J is TRBJ1-2 and V is TRBV7-8, with D perhaps TRBD1 (6 bases). The CDR3 contains 15 residues. Germline assignment: CDR1 SGHVS and CDR2 FQNEAQ. Trimming pared 1 base from V and 0 bases from J, leaving 9 bases between. The CDR3 DNA follows: TGTGCCAGCAGCTTAGAGGGGGAAGCTAACTATGGCTACACCTTC. It translates to CASSLEGEANYGYTF. The full variable domain, with the rest looked up from reference TRBV7-8 and TRBJ1-2, is GAGVSQSPRYKVAKRGQDVALRCDPISGHVSLFWYQQALGQGPEFLTYFQNEAQLDKSGLPSDRFFAERPEGSVSTLKIQRTQQEDSAVYLCASSLEGEANYGYTFGSGTRLTVV.

This chain links TRBV9 with TRBJ2-3, with 8 bases matching TRBD2. With V trimmed by 0 bases and J by 2 bases, 8 bases remained unmatched. The CDR3 runs to 17 residues. CDR1 and CDR2 (germline): SGDLS, YYNGEE. The CDR3 is CASSVASSGGYTDTQYF. The CDR3 DNA sequence: TGTGCCAGCAGCGTAGCCTCCAGCGGGGGATACACAGATACGCAGTATTTT.

The CDR3 here is CASNKRGDPTGELFF. DNA for the CDR3: TGTGCCAGCAACAAACGGGGGGATCCCACCGGGGAGCTGTTTTTT. The chain links TRBV6-5 to TRBJ2-2; the match to TRBD2 covers 7 bases. V trimming: 7 bases; J trimming: 4 bases; junction bases outside the gene matches: 9. Germline V gives CDR1 MNHEY, CDR2 SVGAGI. This CDR3 region has 15 residues.

This clone was picked up a small number of times. The chain has TRBV11-2 and TRBJ2-7; weak D call: TRBD1 (5 bases). Germline V lookup: CDR1 SGHAT, CDR2 FQNNGV. The CDR3 has 15 residues. Deletions cut 2 bases from V and 4 bases from J, with 15 bases between. CDR3 DNA: TGTGCCAGCAGCTTAACTGCAGGGTCAGAGTACGAGCAGTACTTC. Translating it yields CASSLTAGSEYEQYF.

The chain recombines TRBV27 with TRBJ2-3; 8 nucleotides align to TRBD1. Germline CDR1 reads MNHEY; CDR2 reads SMNVEV (reference sequence). The CDR3 loop spans 13 amino acids. J was trimmed by 6 bases and V by 6 bases; bases with no gene match: 5. Written as DNA, the CDR3 is TGTGCCAGCAGCCCGGACAGGGCGGATACGCAGTATTTT. It translates to CASSPDRADTQYF.

In its sample, this clone was seen a few times. CDR3 sequence (DNA): TGTGCCAGCAGCTTGTACAGGGTCAGCAATCAGCCCCAGCATTTT. Translated: CASSLYRVSNQPQHF. The chain uses TRBV7-2 and TRBJ1-5, with D maybe TRBD1 (6 bases). Trimming cost V 3 bases and J 1 base, with 10 bases left between them. The CDR3 is made up of 15 amino acids. The germline CDR1 and CDR2 sequences are SGHTA and FQGNSA.

The chain links TRBV30 to TRBJ1-5; maybe TRBD1 (5 bases). The CDR3 extends over 13 amino acids. CDR1 and CDR2 (germline): GTSNPN, SVGIG (reference sequence). Trimming shortened V by 2 bases and J by 5 bases, and 10 bases separated the two germline ends. The CDR3 spells CAWSREGHQPQHF. The CDR3 DNA follows: TGTGCCTGGAGTAGGGAGGGGCATCAGCCCCAGCATTTT.

CDR3 coding DNA: TGTGCCAGCAGTTTGAGTCGCGGTGCGTCCTACGAGCAGTACTTC. It codes for CASSLSRGASYEQYF. This rearrangement joins TRBV27 to TRBJ2-7, with unresolved D. The germline V gene encodes CDR1 MNHEY and CDR2 SMNVEV (reference sequence). The CDR3 is made up of 15 amino acids. Trimming took 3 bases from V and 1 from J, leaving 13 bases between them.

The chain joins TRBV4-3 to TRBJ1-1, with TRBD1 matching 10 bases. V shed 1 base, J shed 4 bases, and the junction held 6 bases outside the gene matches. Germline-derived CDR1 and CDR2 are LGHNA and YSLEER. The CDR3 has 16 residues. The CDR3 loop is CASSQGDRGVSTEAFF. DNA for the CDR3: TGCGCCAGCAGCCAAGGGGACAGGGGAGTAAGCACTGAAGCTTTCTTT.

The rearrangement uses TRBV7-6 and TRBJ2-1; D perhaps matches TRBD1 (5 bases). Germline CDR1 SGHVS, CDR2 FNYEAQ. Trimming left V 5 bases short and J 2 bases short, with 13 bases between. The CDR3 sequence is 15 residues long. The CDR3 here is CASSQNRLPYNEQFF. The CDR3 DNA follows: TGTGCCAGCAGCCAGAACAGGTTACCCTACAATGAGCAGTTCTTC.

This chain links TRBV7-2 with TRBJ1-2; D is undetermined. The CDR3 runs 14 residues. Germline assignment: CDR1 SGHTA and CDR2 FQGNSA. Trimming cost V 6 bases and J 3 bases, with 14 bases left between them. The CDR3 sequence: CASRTDARDYGYTF. The CDR3 coding sequence is TGTGCCAGCAGAACCGACGCCCGGGACTATGGCTACACCTTC.

The gene calls are TRBV4-2 and TRBJ1-1; D not certain. V lost 0 bases and J 0 bases, leaving 14 bases between the germline ends. Germline V gene sequence: CDR1 LGHNA, CDR2 YNFKEQ. This CDR3 has 17 residues. The CDR3, as DNA: TGTGCCAGCAGCCAAGATTCCTTTCCGGGGATGAACACTGAAGCTTTCTTT. Protein sequence: CASSQDSFPGMNTEAFF.